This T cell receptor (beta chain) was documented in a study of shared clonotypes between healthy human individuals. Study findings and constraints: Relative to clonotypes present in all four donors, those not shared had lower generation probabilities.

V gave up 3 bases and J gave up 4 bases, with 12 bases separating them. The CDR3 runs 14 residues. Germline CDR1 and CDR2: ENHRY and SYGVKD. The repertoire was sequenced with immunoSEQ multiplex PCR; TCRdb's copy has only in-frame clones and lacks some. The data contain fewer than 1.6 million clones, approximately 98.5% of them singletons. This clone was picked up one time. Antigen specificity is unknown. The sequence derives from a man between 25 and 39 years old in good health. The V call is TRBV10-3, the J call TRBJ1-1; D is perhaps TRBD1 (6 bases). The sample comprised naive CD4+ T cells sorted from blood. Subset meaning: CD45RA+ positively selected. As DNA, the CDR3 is TGTGCCATCAGTGACTACCAGGGGTTCACTGAAGCTTTCTTT. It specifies CAISDYQGFTEAFF.